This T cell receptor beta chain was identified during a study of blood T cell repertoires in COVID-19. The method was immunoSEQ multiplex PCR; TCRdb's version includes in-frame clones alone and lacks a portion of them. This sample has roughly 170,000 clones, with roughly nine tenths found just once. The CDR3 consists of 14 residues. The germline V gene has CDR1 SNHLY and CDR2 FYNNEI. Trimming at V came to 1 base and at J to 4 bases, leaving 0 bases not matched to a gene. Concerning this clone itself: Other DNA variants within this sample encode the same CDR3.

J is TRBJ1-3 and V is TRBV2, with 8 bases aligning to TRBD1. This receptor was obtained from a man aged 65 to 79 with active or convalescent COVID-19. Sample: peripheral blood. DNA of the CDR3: TGTGCCAGCAGTGAAGGACAGGGGGGAAACACCATATATTTT. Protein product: CASSEGQGGNTIYF.